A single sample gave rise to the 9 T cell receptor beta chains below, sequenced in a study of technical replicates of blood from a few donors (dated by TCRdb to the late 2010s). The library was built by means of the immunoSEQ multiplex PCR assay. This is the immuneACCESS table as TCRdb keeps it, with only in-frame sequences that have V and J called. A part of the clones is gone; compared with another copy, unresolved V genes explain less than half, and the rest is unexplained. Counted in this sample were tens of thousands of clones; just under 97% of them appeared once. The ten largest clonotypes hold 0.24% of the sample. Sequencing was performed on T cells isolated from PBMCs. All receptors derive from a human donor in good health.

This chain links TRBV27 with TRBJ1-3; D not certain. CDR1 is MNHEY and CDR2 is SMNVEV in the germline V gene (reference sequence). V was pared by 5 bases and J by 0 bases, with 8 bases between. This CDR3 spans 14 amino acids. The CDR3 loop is CASSPYSSGNTIYF. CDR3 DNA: TGTGCCAGCAGTCCGTACAGCTCTGGAAACACCATATATTTT.

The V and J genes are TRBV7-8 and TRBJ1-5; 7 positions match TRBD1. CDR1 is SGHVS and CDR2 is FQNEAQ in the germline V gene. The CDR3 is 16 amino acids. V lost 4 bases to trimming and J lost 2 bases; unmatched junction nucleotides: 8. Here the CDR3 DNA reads TGTGCCAGCAGCTCTCGCATTGGACAGGGCAATCAGCCCCAGCATTTT. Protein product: CASSSRIGQGNQPQHF.

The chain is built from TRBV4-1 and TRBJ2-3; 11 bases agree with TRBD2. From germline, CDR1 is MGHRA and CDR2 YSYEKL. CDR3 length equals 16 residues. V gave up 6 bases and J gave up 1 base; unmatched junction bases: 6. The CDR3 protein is CASSSKLAGGTDTQYF. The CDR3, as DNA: TGCGCCAGCAGTTCAAAACTAGCGGGGGGCACAGATACGCAGTATTTT.

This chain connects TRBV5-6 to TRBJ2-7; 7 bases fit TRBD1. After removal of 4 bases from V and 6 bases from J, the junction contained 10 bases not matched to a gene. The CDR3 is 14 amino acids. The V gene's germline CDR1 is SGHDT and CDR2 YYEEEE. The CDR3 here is CASSAEDRISEQYF. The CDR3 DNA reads TGTGCCAGCAGCGCTGAGGACAGGATAAGCGAGCAGTACTTC.

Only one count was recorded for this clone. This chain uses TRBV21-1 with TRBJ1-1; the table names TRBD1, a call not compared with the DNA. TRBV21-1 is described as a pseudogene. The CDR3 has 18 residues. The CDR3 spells CASSKRWDRRRMNTEAFF. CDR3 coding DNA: TGTGCCAGCAGCAAAAGGTGGGACAGAAGACGCATGAACACTGAAGCTTTCTTT.

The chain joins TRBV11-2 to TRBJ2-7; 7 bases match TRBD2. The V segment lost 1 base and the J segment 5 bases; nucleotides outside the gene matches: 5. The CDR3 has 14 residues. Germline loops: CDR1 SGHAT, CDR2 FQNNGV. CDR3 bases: TGTGCCAGCAGCTTAGTTGGGAGGGACCACGAGCAGTACTTC. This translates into CASSLVGRDHEQYF.

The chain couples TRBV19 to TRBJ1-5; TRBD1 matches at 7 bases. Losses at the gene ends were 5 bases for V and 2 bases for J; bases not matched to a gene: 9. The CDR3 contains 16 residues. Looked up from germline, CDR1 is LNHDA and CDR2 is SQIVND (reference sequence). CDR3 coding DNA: TGTGCCAGTAGTTTCAGACAGGGAAATGGCAATCAGCCCCAGCATTTT. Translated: CASSFRQGNGNQPQHF.

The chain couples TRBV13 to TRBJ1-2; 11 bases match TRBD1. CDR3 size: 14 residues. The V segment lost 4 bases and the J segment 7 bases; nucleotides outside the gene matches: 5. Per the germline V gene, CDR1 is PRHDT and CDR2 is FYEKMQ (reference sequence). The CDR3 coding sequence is TGTGCCAGCAGCTATGCCGGACAGGGGGCTGGCTACACCTTC. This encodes CASSYAGQGAGYTF.

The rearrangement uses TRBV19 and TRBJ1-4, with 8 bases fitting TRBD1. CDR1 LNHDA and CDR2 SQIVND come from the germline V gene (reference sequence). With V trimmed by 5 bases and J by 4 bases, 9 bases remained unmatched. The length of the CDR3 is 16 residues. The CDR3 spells CASSPQDRELNEKLFF. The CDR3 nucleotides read TGTGCCAGTAGTCCCCAGGACAGGGAACTTAATGAAAAACTGTTTTTT.